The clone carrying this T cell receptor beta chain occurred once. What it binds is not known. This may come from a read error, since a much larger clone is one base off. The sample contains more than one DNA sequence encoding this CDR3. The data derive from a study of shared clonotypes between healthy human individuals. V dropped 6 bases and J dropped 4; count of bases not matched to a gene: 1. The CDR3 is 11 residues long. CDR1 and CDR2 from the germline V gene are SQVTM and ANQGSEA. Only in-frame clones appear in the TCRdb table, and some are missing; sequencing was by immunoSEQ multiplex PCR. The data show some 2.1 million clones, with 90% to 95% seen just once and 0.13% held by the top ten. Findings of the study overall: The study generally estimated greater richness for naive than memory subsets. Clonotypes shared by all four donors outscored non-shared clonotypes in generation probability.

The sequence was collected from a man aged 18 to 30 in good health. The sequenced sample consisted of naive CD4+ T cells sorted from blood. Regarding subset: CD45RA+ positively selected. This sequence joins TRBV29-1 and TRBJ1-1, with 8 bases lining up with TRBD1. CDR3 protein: CSVTGGTEAFF. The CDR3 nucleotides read TGCAGCGTCACAGGGGGCACTGAAGCTTTCTTT.